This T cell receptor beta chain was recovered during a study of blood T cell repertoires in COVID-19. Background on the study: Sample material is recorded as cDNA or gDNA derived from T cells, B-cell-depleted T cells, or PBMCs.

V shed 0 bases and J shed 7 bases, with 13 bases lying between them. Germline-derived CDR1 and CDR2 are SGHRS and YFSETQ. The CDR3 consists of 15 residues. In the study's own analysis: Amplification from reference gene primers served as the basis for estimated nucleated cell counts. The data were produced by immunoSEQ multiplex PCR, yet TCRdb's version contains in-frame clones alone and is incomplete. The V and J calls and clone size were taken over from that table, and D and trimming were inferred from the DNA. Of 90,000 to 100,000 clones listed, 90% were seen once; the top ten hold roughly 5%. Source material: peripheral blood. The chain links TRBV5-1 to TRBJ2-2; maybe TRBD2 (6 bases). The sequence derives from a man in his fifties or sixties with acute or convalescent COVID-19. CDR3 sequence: CASSLAAWRDGELFF. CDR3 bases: TGCGCCAGCAGCTTGGCGGCATGGAGGGACGGGGAGCTGTTTTTT.